A single sample is the source of the 5 T cell receptor beta chains below, sequenced in a study of immune reconstitution after stem cell transplant in scleroderma. TCRdb re-called the RT-PCR reads with MiXCR, one entry per CDR3 protein. This table holds 2,000 to 2,500 distinct CDR3 sequences, roughly 10% found once. The specimen was collected before or after autologous hematopoietic stem cell transplantation (not recorded which). The receptor source for this set is a female donor with systemic sclerosis.

By share, this clonotype counts as medium-sized. This chain connects TRBV2 to TRBJ1-2; D not resolved. CDR1 and CDR2 from the germline V gene are SNHLY and FYNNEI. Trimming stripped 4 bases from V and 4 bases from J, with 16 bases between. The CDR3 sequence is 15 residues long. CDR3 coding DNA: TGTGCCAGCAGTGCCAGTTCAACGCCCCCCTATGGCTACACCTTC. It specifies CASSASSTPPYGYTF.

The chain recombines TRBV3-1 with TRBJ1-2, with D perhaps TRBD1 (5 bases). CDR1 and CDR2 from the germline V gene are LGHDT and YNNKEL (reference sequence). V was clipped by 1 base and J by 0 bases, with 15 bases between them. This CDR3 region has 17 residues. The CDR3: CASSQVMVPGPNYGYTF. CDR3 DNA: TGTGCCAGCAGCCAAGTAATGGTCCCAGGGCCTAACTATGGCTACACCTTC.

By share of the sample, this clonotype is large. The genes are TRBV5-1 and TRBJ1-1, with 7 positions matching TRBD1. CDR1 and CDR2 (germline): SGHRS, YFSETQ. Trimming at V came to 7 bases and at J to 3 bases, leaving 9 bases not matched to a gene. The CDR3 sequence is 14 residues long. CDR3 nucleotide sequence: TGCGCCAGCGGGCCGGGACAGATAGACACTGAAGCTTTCTTT. Encoded protein: CASGPGQIDTEAFF.

By sample share, this clonotype is large (0.1 to 1%). This chain joins TRBV2 and TRBJ2-1; a weak D match, TRBD1 (5 bases). V lost 5 bases, J lost 6 bases, and 14 bases lay in between. The CDR3 length is 14 residues. The germline gives CDR1 SNHLY, CDR2 FYNNEI. CDR3 amino acids: CASSSQGVGNEQFF. DNA of the CDR3: TGTGCCAGCAGTTCCCAGGGTGTAGGCAATGAGCAGTTCTTC.

This clonotype was counted at least ten times. The V gene is TRBV30, the J gene TRBJ1-3, with D possibly being TRBD1 (6 bases). V gave up 0 bases and J gave up 2 bases, with 11 bases separating them. This CDR3 comprises 15 residues. CDR1 GTSNPN and CDR2 SVGIG come from the germline V gene (reference sequence). CDR3 protein: CAWSVGRTAGNTIYF. The CDR3 DNA sequence: TGTGCCTGGAGTGTCGGTAGGACAGCTGGAAACACCATATATTTT.